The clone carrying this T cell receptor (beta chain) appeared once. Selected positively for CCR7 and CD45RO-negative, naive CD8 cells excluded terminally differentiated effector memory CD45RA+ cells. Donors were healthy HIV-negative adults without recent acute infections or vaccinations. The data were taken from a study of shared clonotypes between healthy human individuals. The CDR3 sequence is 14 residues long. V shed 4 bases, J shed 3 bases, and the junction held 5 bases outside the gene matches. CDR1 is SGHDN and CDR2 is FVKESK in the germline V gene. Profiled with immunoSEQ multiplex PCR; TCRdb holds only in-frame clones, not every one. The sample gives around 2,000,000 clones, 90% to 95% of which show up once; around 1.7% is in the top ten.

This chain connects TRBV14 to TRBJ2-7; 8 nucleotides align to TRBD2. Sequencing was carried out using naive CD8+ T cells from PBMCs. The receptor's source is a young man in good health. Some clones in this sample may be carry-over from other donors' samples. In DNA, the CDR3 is TGTGCCAGCAGCCGCCGGACTAGCTACTACGAGCAGTACTTC. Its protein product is CASSRRTSYYEQYF.